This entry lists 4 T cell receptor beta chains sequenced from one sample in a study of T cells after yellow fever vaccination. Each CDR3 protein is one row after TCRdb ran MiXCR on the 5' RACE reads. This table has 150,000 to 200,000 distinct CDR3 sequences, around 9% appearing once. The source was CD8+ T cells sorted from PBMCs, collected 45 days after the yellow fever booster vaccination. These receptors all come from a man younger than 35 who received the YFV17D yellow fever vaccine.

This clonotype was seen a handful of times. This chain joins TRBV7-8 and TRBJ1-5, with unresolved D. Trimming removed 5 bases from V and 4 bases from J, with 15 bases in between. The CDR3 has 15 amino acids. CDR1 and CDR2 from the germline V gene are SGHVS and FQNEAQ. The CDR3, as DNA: TGTGCCAGCAGCGACGGGCCTGGGCGAAATCAGCCCCAGCATTTT. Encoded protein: CASSDGPGRNQPQHF.

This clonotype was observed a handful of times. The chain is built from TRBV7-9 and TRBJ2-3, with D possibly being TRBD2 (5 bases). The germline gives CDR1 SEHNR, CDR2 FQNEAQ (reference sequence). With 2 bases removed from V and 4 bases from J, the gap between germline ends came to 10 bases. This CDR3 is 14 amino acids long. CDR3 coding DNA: TGTGCCAGCAGCTTAACCGGACTGGCAGATACGCAGTATTTT. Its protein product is CASSLTGLADTQYF.

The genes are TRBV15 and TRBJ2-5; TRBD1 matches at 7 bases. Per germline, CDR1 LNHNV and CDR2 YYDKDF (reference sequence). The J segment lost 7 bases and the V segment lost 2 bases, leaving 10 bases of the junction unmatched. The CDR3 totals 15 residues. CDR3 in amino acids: CATSRPVTGEGTQYF. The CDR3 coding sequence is TGTGCCACCAGCAGACCTGTTACAGGGGAAGGGACCCAGTACTTC.

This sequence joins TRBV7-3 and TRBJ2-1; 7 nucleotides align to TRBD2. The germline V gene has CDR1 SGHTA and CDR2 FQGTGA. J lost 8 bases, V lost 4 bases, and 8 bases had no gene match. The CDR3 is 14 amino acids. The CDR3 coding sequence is TGTGCCAGCAGCTCCTCCTCTGGGGGGGATGAGCAGTTCTTC. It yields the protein CASSSSSGGDEQFF.